The 3 T cell receptor beta chains in this list originate from one sample, sequenced in a study of somatic mutations in T cells in chronic GVHD. TCRdb's copy holds only in-frame clones and misses some; the assay was immunoSEQ multiplex PCR. In the table there are about 13,000 clones, roughly 75% of which are singletons. Material: Vbeta20-negative CD4+ T cells from blood. The receptors were gathered from a male patient in his 50s with chronic graft-versus-host disease. Some T cells may arise from the graft donor.

This chain connects TRBV6-1 to TRBJ2-5; tentatively, D is TRBD1 (5 bases). V lost 0 bases to trimming and J lost 6 bases, with 23 bases between them. This CDR3 contains 18 residues. The germline V gene encodes CDR1 MNHNS and CDR2 SASEGT. The CDR3 nucleotides read TGTGCCAGCAGTGAAGCTCTTAACCCCAACAGGTCCCCACAGACCCAGTACTTC. Translation: CASSEALNPNRSPQTQYF.

This chain uses TRBV20-1 with TRBJ1-1; D remains unclear. Trimming took 5 bases from V and 1 from J, leaving 5 bases between them. The CDR3 runs 11 residues. Germline V gene sequence: CDR1 DFQATT, CDR2 SNEGSKA (reference sequence). CDR3 protein: CSAQKNTEAFF. The CDR3, as DNA: TGCAGTGCTCAAAAGAACACTGAAGCTTTCTTT.

This chain joins TRBV18 and TRBJ1-2; the D is unclear. There are 16 residues in the CDR3. CDR1 is KGHSH and CDR2 is LQKENI in the germline V gene. V lost 0 bases to trimming and J lost 1 base, with 12 bases between them. This CDR3 is CASSPPGAIFNYGYTF. CDR3 DNA sequence: TGTGCCAGCTCACCACCGGGCGCGATATTTAACTATGGCTACACCTTC.